This T cell receptor beta chain is from a study of T cell responses to AZD1222 COVID-19 vaccine. Regarding the study as a whole: Unmutated regions of variants are reportedly targeted by nearly half of spike-specific TCRs. The study found Spike-specific TCR breadth and depth rose after two AZD1222 doses. Donors were chiefly white British, with a greater number of females, and clonal diversity was perhaps underestimated. Seropositive AZD1222 recipients at baseline numbered only 6 or 7.

TCRdb's copy holds only in-frame clones and misses some; the assay was immunoSEQ multiplex PCR. Here the sample spans over 120,000 clones, around 83% being singletons. This clone was detected only a few times. Its antigen is unknown. The germline V gene has CDR1 LGHDT and CDR2 YNNKEL (reference sequence). V lost 4 bases and J 6 bases, leaving 16 bases between the germline ends. The CDR3 has 15 residues. The input for sequencing was peripheral blood, taken 28 days after the second AZD1222 dose. The rearrangement uses TRBV3-1 (or the pseudogene TRBV3-2) and TRBJ2-1, with D possibly matching TRBD1 (5 bases). The TCR originated in an adult who received the AZD1222 COVID-19 vaccine. CDR3: CASSPRRRVGNEQFF. The CDR3 DNA reads as TGTGCCAGCAGCCCACGGCGCAGGGTGGGCAATGAGCAGTTCTTC.